The 8 T cell receptor beta chains below come from one sample, sequenced in a study of vaccination and CD4 T cells after COVID-19. Cultured CD4+ T-cell DNA underwent Oncomine TCR Beta short-read sequencing. TCRdb re-called the PCR reads with MiXCR, one entry per CDR3 protein. The sample contains 9,500 to 15,000 distinct CDR3 sequences, approximately 60% of which appear only once. Their target antigens are unknown. Treatment indicated: approximately nine-day PBMC culture with coronavirus spike peptide pools or control peptides (ViraFEST assay). The specimen was CD4+ T cells from blood, cultured in vitro, collected before SARS-CoV-2 vaccination. The receptors stem from a human donor who had recovered from COVID-19.

Only a few counts were recorded for this clonotype. The CDR3 DNA sequence: TGTGCCAGCAGCTTGACACAGGTGAGGACTGAAGCTTTCTTT. Translation: CASSLTQVRTEAFF. This chain connects TRBV7-2 to TRBJ1-1; the D gene is possibly TRBD1 (5 bases). Per the germline V gene, CDR1 is SGHTA and CDR2 is FQGNSA. The CDR3 is made up of 14 amino acids. Trimming removed 3 bases from V and 5 bases from J, with 13 bases in between.

The chain couples TRBV7-2 to TRBJ2-3; perhaps D is TRBD1 or TRBD2 (7 bases each). CDR3 size: 15 residues. CDR1 is SGHTA and CDR2 is FQGNSA in the germline V gene. The germline V and J ends were trimmed by 5 bases and 4 bases, with 16 bases remaining between them. CDR3 residues: CASSLSGGAADTQYF. The CDR3 nucleotides are TGTGCCAGCAGCCTGTCAGGGGGGGCGGCAGATACGCAGTATTTT.

The gene calls are TRBV6-1 and TRBJ1-5; TRBD1 is a possible D gene (6 bases). This CDR3 has 14 amino acids. CDR1 and CDR2 from the germline V gene are MNHNS and SASEGT. V was cut by 5 bases and J by 5 bases, with 13 bases left in between. This CDR3 is CASSKQGLYQPQHF. The CDR3 DNA follows: TGTGCCAGCAGTAAACAGGGACTCTATCAGCCCCAGCATTTT.

This clonotype was recorded once. V gene TRBV28 combines with J gene TRBJ1-5; 9 positions match TRBD1. Losses at the gene ends were 4 bases for V and 1 base for J; bases not matched to a gene: 11. The CDR3 runs to 18 residues. Germline V gives CDR1 MDHEN, CDR2 SYDVKM. CDR3 sequence reads: CASSSTQGAVASNQPQHF. The CDR3, as DNA: TGTGCCAGCAGTTCGACACAGGGGGCGGTTGCGAGCAATCAGCCCCAGCATTTT.

This chain uses TRBV11-2 with TRBJ2-3; D might be TRBD2 (6 bases). The length of the CDR3 is 15 residues. CDR1 is SGHAT and CDR2 is FQNNGV in the germline V gene. Trimming took off 3 bases at V and 0 bases at J, with 10 bases between the two ends. The CDR3 sequence is CASSFLEGSTDTQYF. The CDR3 DNA follows: TGTGCCAGCAGCTTCCTGGAGGGCAGCACAGATACGCAGTATTTT.

This clonotype has just one count. The rearrangement links TRBV2 to TRBJ1-5, with no clear D. Germline V gene lookup returns CDR1 SNHLY and CDR2 FYNNEI. V shed 6 bases and J shed 0 bases, with 12 bases lying between them. The CDR3 spans 15 residues. DNA of the CDR3: TGTGCCAGCAGCAGTTTTCCCTATAGCAATCAGCCCCAGCATTTT. This translates into CASSSFPYSNQPQHF.

This chain links TRBV11-2 with TRBJ1-1, with no clear D. V was trimmed by 2 bases and J by 7 bases, leaving 8 bases between them. Germline values: CDR1 SGHAT, CDR2 FQNNGV. The CDR3 runs 12 residues. This CDR3 is CASSLISDEAFF. The CDR3 DNA follows: TGTGCCAGCAGCTTAATTTCAGATGAAGCTTTCTTT.

The gene calls are TRBV20-1 and TRBJ2-7; D is perhaps TRBD1 (5 bases). Per the germline V gene, CDR1 is DFQATT and CDR2 is SNEGSKA (reference sequence). V dropped 5 bases and J dropped 5 bases, with 7 bases sitting between them. This CDR3 is 10 amino acids long. In nucleotides, the CDR3 is TGCAGTGCTGCAGGGCACGAGCAGTACTTC. Translated: CSAAGHEQYF.